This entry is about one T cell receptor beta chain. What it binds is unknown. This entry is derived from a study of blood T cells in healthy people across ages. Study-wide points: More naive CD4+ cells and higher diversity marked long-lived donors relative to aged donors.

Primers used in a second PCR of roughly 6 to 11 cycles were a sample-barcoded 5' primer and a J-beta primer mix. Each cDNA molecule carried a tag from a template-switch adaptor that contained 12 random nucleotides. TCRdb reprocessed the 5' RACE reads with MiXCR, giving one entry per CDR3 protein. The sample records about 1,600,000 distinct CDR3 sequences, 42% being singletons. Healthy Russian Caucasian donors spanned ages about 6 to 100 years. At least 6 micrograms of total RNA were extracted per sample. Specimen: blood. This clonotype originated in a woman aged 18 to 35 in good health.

The CDR3, as DNA: TGTGCCATCAGTGAGTACCCCCCGGGAGACTACAATGAGCAGTTCTTC. Translated, it gives CAISEYPPGDYNEQFF. The gene calls are TRBV10-3 and TRBJ2-1; maybe TRBD2 (6 bases). This CDR3 is built from 16 residues. With 1 base removed from V and 3 bases from J, the gap between germline ends came to 13 bases. Per germline, CDR1 ENHRY and CDR2 SYGVKD.